A selection of T cell receptor beta chains follows, all from one sample in a study of shared clonotypes between healthy human individuals. Profiled with immunoSEQ multiplex PCR; TCRdb holds only in-frame clones, not every one. In the table there are some 500,000 clones, approximately 95% of which are singletons. The sample comprised naive CD4+ T cells sorted from blood. The receptors derive from a woman aged 30 to 39 in good health. Both conserved end residues are part of each CDR3. The D gene is left open where the match is weak. Size is omitted from some rows. Given values are once, few, many or a class for expanded clones.

V,size,D,J,CDR3,DNA
TRBV19,-,-,TRBJ1-2,CASRSVGAYGYTF,TGTGCCAGTAGATCGGTGGGGGCCTATGGCTACACCTTC
TRBV15,-,TRBD2,TRBJ2-1,CATSRDLAVSSYNEQFF,TGTGCCACCAGCAGAGATCTAGCGGTTAGCTCCTACAATGAGCAGTTCTTC
TRBV30,-,-,TRBJ2-3,CAWTSASTDTQYF,TGTGCCTGGACTAGCGCTAGCACAGATACGCAGTATTTT
TRBV6-6,once,TRBD1,TRBJ2-7,CASRSRTGNNEQYF,TGTGCCAGCAGATCCCGGACAGGGAACAACGAGCAGTACTTC
TRBV11-3,-,TRBD2,TRBJ2-1,CASSSTSGRAQFF,TGTGCCAGCAGCTCAACTAGCGGGAGGGCGCAGTTCTTC
TRBV7-9,-,-,TRBJ1-2,CASSPADRPNYGYTF,TGTGCCAGCAGCCCCGCCGACAGGCCCAACTATGGCTACACCTTC
TRBV5-1,-,-,TRBJ2-1,CASSLWDPNGNEQFF,TGCGCCAGCAGCTTATGGGACCCTAACGGAAATGAGCAGTTCTTC
TRBV27,-,-,TRBJ2-1,CASTATQDRIQVDEQFF,TGTGCCAGCACCGCAACCCAGGACCGTATACAAGTGGATGAGCAGTTCTTC
TRBV7-9,-,-,TRBJ1-4,CASSSEQKNEKLFF,TGTGCCAGCAGCTCAGAACAGAAAAATGAAAAACTGTTTTTT
TRBV2,-,TRBD1,TRBJ1-1,CASKRQGATEAFF,TGTGCCTCTAAAAGGCAGGGGGCAACTGAAGCTTTCTTT
TRBV10-3,-,-,TRBJ1-1,CAIAMNTEAFF,TGTGCCATCGCTATGAACACTGAAGCTTTCTTT
TRBV6-1,-,-,TRBJ1-4,CASGGMGELFF,TGTGCCAGCGGGGGGATGGGGGAACTGTTTTTT
TRBV13,-,TRBD2,TRBJ2-1,CASSKSGRAVNEQFF,TGTGCCAGCAGCAAAAGCGGGAGGGCCGTCAATGAGCAGTTCTTC
TRBV7-9,-,-,TRBJ2-5,CASSLNAEGETQYF,TGTGCCAGCAGCTTGAACGCAGAAGGGGAGACCCAGTACTTC
TRBV11-3,-,TRBD2,TRBJ2-7,CASSFTSGSEQYF,TGTGCCAGCAGCTTTACTAGCGGGAGCGAGCAGTACTTC
TRBV25-1,-,-,TRBJ2-7,CASSVLDGEQYF,TGTGCCAGCAGTGTATTGGACGGCGAGCAGTACTTC
TRBV4-2,-,-,TRBJ2-7,CASSQASETGYEQYF,TGTGCCAGCAGCCAAGCATCCGAGACGGGCTACGAGCAGTACTTC
TRBV10-3,-,-,TRBJ2-3,CAISTPGPRSTDTQYF,TGTGCCATCAGCACTCCGGGACCCAGGTCCACAGATACGCAGTATTTT
TRBV19,once,-,TRBJ1-4,CASRILGDPSNEKLFF,TGTGCCAGTAGGATCCTGGGCGACCCGAGTAATGAAAAACTGTTTTTT
TRBV18,-,-,TRBJ1-4,CASSHLGGATNEKLFF,TGTGCCAGCTCACACCTCGGTGGGGCCACTAATGAAAAACTGTTTTTT
TRBV9,-,-,TRBJ1-3,CASSARPPTFSGNTIYF,TGTGCCAGCAGCGCCCGACCCCCGACATTCTCTGGAAACACCATATATTTT
TRBV5-6,-,TRBD2,TRBJ2-4,CASSLSGRALGNIQYF,TGTGCCAGCAGCCTTAGCGGGAGGGCCCTCGGAAACATTCAGTACTTC
TRBV5-1,-,TRBD1,TRBJ2-2,CASSLGTGNTGELFF,TGCGCCAGCAGCTTGGGGACAGGGAACACCGGGGAGCTGTTTTTT
TRBV11-3,-,-,TRBJ2-7,CASSLGQASYEQYF,TGTGCCAGCAGCTTAGGTCAGGCCTCCTACGAGCAGTACTTC
TRBV19,-,TRBD1,TRBJ2-1,CASTGTGYRGEQFF,TGTGCCAGTACCGGGACAGGGTACCGAGGTGAGCAGTTCTTC
TRBV28,-,TRBD2,TRBJ2-1,CASSPGLAGGPPGKQFF,TGTGCCAGCAGCCCGGGACTAGCGGGAGGGCCCCCCGGGAAGCAGTTCTTC
TRBV10-3,-,-,TRBJ1-3,CAISEVAGVSGNTIYF,TGTGCCATCAGTGAGGTAGCAGGGGTTTCTGGAAACACCATATATTTT
TRBV6-5,-,TRBD1,TRBJ1-1,CASSQGGNTEAFF,TGTGCCAGCTCCCAGGGGGGGAACACTGAAGCTTTCTTT
TRBV14,-,TRBD1,TRBJ2-7,CASSPGQGYEQYF,TGTGCCAGCAGCCCGGGACAGGGCTACGAGCAGTACTTC
TRBV7-9,-,TRBD2,TRBJ2-2,CASSPPSGWTGELFF,TGTGCCAGCAGCCCTCCTAGCGGTTGGACCGGGGAGCTGTTTTTT
TRBV6-1,-,-,TRBJ2-1,CASSAPSYRSYNEQFF,TGTGCCAGCAGTGCCCCAAGCTATCGGTCCTACAATGAGCAGTTCTTC
TRBV6-6,-,-,TRBJ1-1,CASSYSPRAGTEAFF,TGTGCCAGCAGTTACTCGCCCAGGGCCGGCACTGAAGCTTTCTTT
TRBV19,-,-,TRBJ2-7,CASSRSGDTYEQYF,TGTGCCAGTAGTAGGTCAGGGGATACCTACGAGCAGTACTTC
TRBV7-9,-,-,TRBJ1-2,CASSPNRDTYRGRYGYTF,TGTGCCAGCAGCCCCAACCGGGACACATACAGAGGTCGATATGGCTACACCTTC
TRBV11-3,once,-,TRBJ2-1,CASSPWGRGNEQFF,TGTGCCAGCAGCCCATGGGGCAGGGGAAATGAGCAGTTCTTC
TRBV6-1,-,-,TRBJ2-3,CAASRRGSDTDTQYF,TGTGCCGCTTCGAGGAGGGGGAGTGACACAGATACGCAGTATTTT
TRBV18,-,-,TRBJ1-1,CASSPVLGNLDTEAFF,TGTGCCAGCTCACCGGTTCTCGGCAATCTGGACACTGAAGCTTTCTTT
TRBV6-4,once,-,TRBJ1-1,CASSLTENTEAFF,TGTGCCAGCAGCCTTACAGAGAACACTGAAGCTTTCTTT
TRBV4-1,-,-,TRBJ2-2,CASSQVPAGNTGELFF,TGCGCCAGCAGCCAAGTTCCGGCAGGGAACACCGGGGAGCTGTTTTTT
TRBV28,-,-,TRBJ1-6,CASSLRQLNPLHF,TGTGCCAGCAGTTTAAGACAGCTAAATCCCCTCCACTTT
TRBV11-2,-,-,TRBJ2-5,CASSQDQETQYF,TGTGCCAGCAGCCAAGACCAAGAGACCCAGTACTTC
TRBV5-1,-,TRBD1,TRBJ1-4,CASSLALDRGGEKLFF,TGCGCCAGCAGCTTGGCCTTAGACAGGGGAGGGGAAAAACTGTTTTTT
TRBV5-1,once,-,TRBJ1-1,CASSWGLGRNTEAFF,TGCGCCAGCAGCTGGGGGTTGGGGCGGAACACTGAAGCTTTCTTT
TRBV28,-,-,TRBJ1-4,CASSLGWQVNEKLFF,TGTGCCAGCAGTTTAGGTTGGCAGGTTAATGAAAAACTGTTTTTT
TRBV5-1,-,-,TRBJ1-4,CASSFGRQSTNEKLFF,TGCGCCAGCAGCTTCGGTCGACAGTCAACTAATGAAAAACTGTTTTTT
TRBV13,-,TRBD1,TRBJ2-7,CASSRARTGNSYEQYF,TGTGCCAGCAGCAGGGCCCGGACAGGGAATAGCTACGAGCAGTACTTC
TRBV18,-,-,TRBJ2-6,CASSPIGRPSGANVLTF,TGTGCCAGCTCACCAATTGGAAGACCCTCTGGGGCCAACGTCCTGACTTTC
TRBV28,-,TRBD2,TRBJ2-1,CASSLLTSGTSRNEQFF,TGTGCCAGCAGTTTATTGACTAGCGGTACCTCGCGCAATGAGCAGTTCTTC